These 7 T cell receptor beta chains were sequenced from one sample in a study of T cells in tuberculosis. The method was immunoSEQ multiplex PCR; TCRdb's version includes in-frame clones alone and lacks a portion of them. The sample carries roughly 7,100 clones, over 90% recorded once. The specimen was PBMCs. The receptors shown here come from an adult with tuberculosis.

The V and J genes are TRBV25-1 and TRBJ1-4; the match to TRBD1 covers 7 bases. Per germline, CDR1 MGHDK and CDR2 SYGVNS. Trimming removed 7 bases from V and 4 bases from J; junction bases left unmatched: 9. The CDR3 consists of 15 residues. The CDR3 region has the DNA TGTGCCAGCAAACAGGGGAGGTTGGATAATGAAAAACTGTTTTTT. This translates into CASKQGRLDNEKLFF.

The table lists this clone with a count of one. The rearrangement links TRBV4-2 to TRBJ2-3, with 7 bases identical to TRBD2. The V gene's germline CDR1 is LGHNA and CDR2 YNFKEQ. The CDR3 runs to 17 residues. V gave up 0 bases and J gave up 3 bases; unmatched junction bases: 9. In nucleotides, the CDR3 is TGTGCCAGCAGCCAAGATGGCCCGGGGACTACTACAGATACGCAGTATTTT. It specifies CASSQDGPGTTTDTQYF.

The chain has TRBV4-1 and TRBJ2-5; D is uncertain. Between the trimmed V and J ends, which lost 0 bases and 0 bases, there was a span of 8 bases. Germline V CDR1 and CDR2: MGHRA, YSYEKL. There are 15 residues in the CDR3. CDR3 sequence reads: CASSQEGRYQETQYF. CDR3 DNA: TGCGCCAGCAGCCAAGAGGGCAGATACCAAGAGACCCAGTACTTC.

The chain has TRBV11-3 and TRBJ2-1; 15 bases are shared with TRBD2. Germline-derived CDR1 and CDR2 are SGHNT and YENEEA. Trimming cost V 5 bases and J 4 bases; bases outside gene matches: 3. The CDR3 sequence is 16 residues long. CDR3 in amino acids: CASSRGTSGRYNEQFF. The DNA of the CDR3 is TGTGCCAGCAGCCGAGGGACTAGCGGGAGGTACAATGAGCAGTTCTTC.

The CDR3 DNA reads as TGTGCCAGCAGCTTAGAAGGGACTAGCGGCTACGAGCAGTACTTC. Translating it yields CASSLEGTSGYEQYF. This chain joins TRBV2 and TRBJ2-7, with TRBD2 identical over 11 bases. Germline-derived CDR1 and CDR2 are SNHLY and FYNNEI. The CDR3 covers 15 residues. J was trimmed by 3 bases and V by 6 bases; bases with no gene match: 7.

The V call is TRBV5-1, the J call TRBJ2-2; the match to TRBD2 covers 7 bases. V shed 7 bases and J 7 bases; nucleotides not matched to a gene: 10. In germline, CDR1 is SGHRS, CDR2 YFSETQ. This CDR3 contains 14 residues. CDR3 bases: TGCGCCAGCGTTGCGGGGGTTTCCGGCGGGGAGCTGTTTTTT. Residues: CASVAGVSGGELFF.

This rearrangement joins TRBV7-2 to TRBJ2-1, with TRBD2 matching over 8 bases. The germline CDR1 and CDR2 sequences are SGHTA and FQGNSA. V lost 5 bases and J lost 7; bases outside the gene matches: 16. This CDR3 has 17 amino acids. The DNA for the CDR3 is TGTGCCAGCAGCCGACCGATAGCCCCGGGACTAGTTAATGAGCAGTTCTTC. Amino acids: CASSRPIAPGLVNEQFF.